The rows below give T cell receptor beta chains drawn from one sample of a study of T-cell memory formation after mild COVID-19. TCRdb ran MiXCR on the 5' RACE reads and lists one entry per CDR3 protein. The sample includes roughly 120,000 distinct CDR3 sequences, about 15% of them seen just once. Sample: PBMCs or a T cell subset sorted from them (not recorded which). The source of these receptors is an adult woman who had mild COVID-19 (a few samples of this study predate the infection). Cell type and time point are not known. Both conserved end residues are part of each CDR3. A D gene is named only where the DNA matches it firmly. Where a row states a size, it is once, few, many or the class of an expanded clone; other rows omit it.

d_call: TRBD1; v_call: TRBV7-6; j_call: TRBJ2-5; clone_size: few; cdr3_nt: TGTGCCAGCAGCCCGACAGGGGGAGAGGAGACCCAGTACTTC; cdr3_aa: CASSPTGGEETQYF
d_call: -; v_call: TRBV6-1; j_call: TRBJ1-4; clone_size: -; cdr3_nt: TGTGCCAGCGCCGGGACCGCAAATGAAAAACTGTTTTTT; cdr3_aa: CASAGTANEKLFF
d_call: -; v_call: TRBV10-3; j_call: TRBJ2-1; clone_size: few; cdr3_nt: TGTGCCATCAGTGAGTCAGCGGACTTCTCCTACAATGAGCAGTTCTTC; cdr3_aa: CAISESADFSYNEQFF
d_call: TRBD2; v_call: TRBV6-5; j_call: TRBJ2-5; clone_size: few; cdr3_nt: TGTGCCAGCAGTTATCTGGGACTAGCGGGAGTAGAGACCCAGTACTTC; cdr3_aa: CASSYLGLAGVETQYF
d_call: TRBD2; v_call: TRBV6-2/TRBV6-3; j_call: TRBJ2-1; clone_size: few; cdr3_nt: TGTGCCAGCAGTGACAGCGGGGGGGGTTACAATGAGCAGTTCTTC; cdr3_aa: CASSDSGGGYNEQFF
d_call: -; v_call: TRBV6-5; j_call: TRBJ2-6; clone_size: -; cdr3_nt: TGTGCCAGCAAGGTAGAGGGGGCCAACGTCCTGACTTTC; cdr3_aa: CASKVEGANVLTF
d_call: TRBD2; v_call: TRBV7-2; j_call: TRBJ2-1; clone_size: few; cdr3_nt: TGTGCCAGCAGAATTAGCGGGAGGACGTACACGAGTGAGCAGTTCTTC; cdr3_aa: CASRISGRTYTSEQFF
d_call: TRBD1; v_call: TRBV29-1; j_call: TRBJ1-5; clone_size: once; cdr3_nt: TGCAGCGTTGCGGAAGGGACAGGGGCTCATCGCAATCAGCCCCAGCATTTT; cdr3_aa: CSVAEGTGAHRNQPQHF
d_call: -; v_call: TRBV11-1; j_call: TRBJ2-1; clone_size: -; cdr3_nt: TGTGCCAGCAGCTTGTCCCGGGGCTTTTCCTACAATGAGCAGTTCTTC; cdr3_aa: CASSLSRGFSYNEQFF
d_call: -; v_call: TRBV6-2/TRBV6-3; j_call: TRBJ2-7; clone_size: -; cdr3_nt: TGTGCCAGCAGTCGGGGGCAACCCTACGAGCAGTACTTC; cdr3_aa: CASSRGQPYEQYF
d_call: -; v_call: TRBV7-7; j_call: TRBJ2-2; clone_size: -; cdr3_nt: TGTGCCAGCAGCTTAGCGAGCGGCGGGGAGCTGTTTTTT; cdr3_aa: CASSLASGGELFF
d_call: -; v_call: TRBV12-3/TRBV12-4; j_call: TRBJ1-5; clone_size: few; cdr3_nt: TGTGCCAGCAGCCCAGACTCCCTCGTCTCACGGGGCAATCAGCCCCAGCATTTT; cdr3_aa: CASSPDSLVSRGNQPQHF
d_call: TRBD1; v_call: TRBV15; j_call: TRBJ2-7; clone_size: -; cdr3_nt: TGTGCCACCAGCAGAGGAGGGACAGGGTCCTACGAGCAGTACTTC; cdr3_aa: CATSRGGTGSYEQYF
d_call: -; v_call: TRBV5-1; j_call: TRBJ2-3; clone_size: few; cdr3_nt: TGCGCCAGTAAAGACCAGATCACAGATACGCAGTATTTT; cdr3_aa: CASKDQITDTQYF
d_call: TRBD2; v_call: TRBV7-4; j_call: TRBJ2-7; clone_size: few; cdr3_nt: TGTGCCAGCAGCCCACTGGCGGGAGGTTCCTACGAGCAGTACTTC; cdr3_aa: CASSPLAGGSYEQYF
d_call: -; v_call: TRBV7-2; j_call: TRBJ2-7; clone_size: many; cdr3_nt: TGTGCCAGCAGCTCACGGGGGATTGTTACCGGGTACGAGCAGTACTTC; cdr3_aa: CASSSRGIVTGYEQYF
d_call: TRBD1; v_call: TRBV20-1; j_call: TRBJ2-3; clone_size: -; cdr3_nt: TGCAGTGCTAGGGGACAGCGTAGCACAGATACGCAGTATTTT; cdr3_aa: CSARGQRSTDTQYF
d_call: TRBD2; v_call: TRBV10-3; j_call: TRBJ2-3; clone_size: many; cdr3_nt: TGTGCCATCAGTGAATGGAGTAGCGGGGCCGGGGCAGATACGCAGTATTTT; cdr3_aa: CAISEWSSGAGADTQYF
d_call: -; v_call: TRBV12-3/TRBV12-4; j_call: TRBJ2-2; clone_size: many; cdr3_nt: TGTGCCAGCAGTCAACAGGGAAACACCGGGGAGCTGTTTTTT; cdr3_aa: CASSQQGNTGELFF
d_call: -; v_call: TRBV30; j_call: TRBJ1-1; clone_size: few; cdr3_nt: TGTGCCTGGACCACCGGGCTGGGTGAAGCTTTCTTT; cdr3_aa: CAWTTGLGEAFF
d_call: TRBD2; v_call: TRBV30; j_call: TRBJ2-1; clone_size: few; cdr3_nt: TGTGCCTGGAGACGGCGGGAGGGGGCCGGAAAGTTCTTC; cdr3_aa: CAWRRREGAGKFF
d_call: -; v_call: TRBV12-3/TRBV12-4; j_call: TRBJ1-1; clone_size: few; cdr3_nt: TGTGCCAGCAGTCGTAGGGGCGACACTGAAGCTTTCTTT; cdr3_aa: CASSRRGDTEAFF
d_call: -; v_call: TRBV9; j_call: TRBJ2-1; clone_size: few; cdr3_nt: TGTGCCAGCAGCGTAGGGCAGGGTGGAAATGAGCAGTTCTTC; cdr3_aa: CASSVGQGGNEQFF
d_call: -; v_call: TRBV7-9; j_call: TRBJ2-3; clone_size: -; cdr3_nt: TGTGCCAGCAGCTTAGCGGGCTCGCCCCCTTCCACAGATACGCAGTATTTT; cdr3_aa: CASSLAGSPPSTDTQYF
d_call: TRBD2; v_call: TRBV27; j_call: TRBJ2-7; clone_size: -; cdr3_nt: TGTGCCAGCAGTCTCCGGGGGGGGCCCTACGAGCAGTACTTC; cdr3_aa: CASSLRGGPYEQYF
d_call: TRBD1; v_call: TRBV6-5; j_call: TRBJ2-7; clone_size: many; cdr3_nt: TGTGCCAGCAGACCCGGGACAGGGGGTGGCTACGAGCAGTACTTC; cdr3_aa: CASRPGTGGGYEQYF
d_call: -; v_call: TRBV4-2; j_call: TRBJ1-2; clone_size: -; cdr3_nt: TGTGCCAGCAGCCAAGCCAACCGCCCCGGCCCCGGGACTGGCTACACCTTC; cdr3_aa: CASSQANRPGPGTGYTF
d_call: -; v_call: TRBV5-1; j_call: TRBJ2-2; clone_size: -; cdr3_nt: TGCGCCAGCAGCTTGGCGGACACCGGGGAGCTGTTTTTT; cdr3_aa: CASSLADTGELFF
d_call: TRBD1; v_call: TRBV4-3; j_call: TRBJ2-2; clone_size: few; cdr3_nt: TGCGCCAGCAGCCAAGATCTTAGGGACAGGGTTTGGCCCGGGGAGCTGTTTTTT; cdr3_aa: CASSQDLRDRVWPGELFF
d_call: TRBD2; v_call: TRBV27; j_call: TRBJ2-3; clone_size: -; cdr3_nt: TGTGCCAGCAGCGGGGGGGTAGCGACAGATACGCAGTATTTT; cdr3_aa: CASSGGVATDTQYF
d_call: -; v_call: TRBV6-2/TRBV6-3; j_call: TRBJ2-3; clone_size: -; cdr3_nt: TGTGCCAGCCGACAGTCTCCAGATACGCAGTATTTT; cdr3_aa: CASRQSPDTQYF
d_call: -; v_call: TRBV18; j_call: TRBJ1-4; clone_size: -; cdr3_nt: TGTGCCAGCTCACCTGGGGTCTCGAATGAAAAACTGTTTTTT; cdr3_aa: CASSPGVSNEKLFF
d_call: -; v_call: TRBV28; j_call: TRBJ1-5; clone_size: many; cdr3_nt: TGTGCCAGCACCTTAGGATTGCAGGGGAGTCAGCCCCAGCATTTT; cdr3_aa: CASTLGLQGSQPQHF
d_call: -; v_call: TRBV7-6; j_call: TRBJ2-5; clone_size: -; cdr3_nt: TGTGCCAGCAGCTTAGGAAGCAGAAGAGAGGGGCAGACCCAGTACTTC; cdr3_aa: CASSLGSRREGQTQYF
d_call: -; v_call: TRBV9; j_call: TRBJ1-3; clone_size: -; cdr3_nt: TGTGCCAGCAGCGGGAGCCCTCGGACAGCGGGCTCTGGAAACACCATATATTTT; cdr3_aa: CASSGSPRTAGSGNTIYF
d_call: -; v_call: TRBV7-9; j_call: TRBJ1-1; clone_size: few; cdr3_nt: TGTGCCAGCAGCTTAGGGGGGGCTGAAGCTTTCTTT; cdr3_aa: CASSLGGAEAFF
d_call: TRBD1; v_call: TRBV20-1; j_call: TRBJ2-2; clone_size: -; cdr3_nt: TGCAGTGCTACCGGACAGGGGACCGGGGAGCTGTTTTTT; cdr3_aa: CSATGQGTGELFF